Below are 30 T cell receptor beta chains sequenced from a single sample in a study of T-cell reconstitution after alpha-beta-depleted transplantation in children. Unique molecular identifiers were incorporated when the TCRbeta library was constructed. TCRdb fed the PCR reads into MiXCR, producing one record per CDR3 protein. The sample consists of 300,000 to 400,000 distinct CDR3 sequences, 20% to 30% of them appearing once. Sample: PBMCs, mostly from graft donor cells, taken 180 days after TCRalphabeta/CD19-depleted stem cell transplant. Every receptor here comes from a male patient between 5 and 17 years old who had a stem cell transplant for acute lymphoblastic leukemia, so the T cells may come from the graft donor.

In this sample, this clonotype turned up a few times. The CDR3 DNA reads as TGTGCCAGCAGCCCCAGACTAGCGGGAGACTATGAGCAGTTCTTC. Encoded protein: CASSPRLAGDYEQFF. The chain joins TRBV7-6 to TRBJ2-1; 12 bases match TRBD2. The CDR3 spans 15 residues. CDR1 SGHVS and CDR2 FNYEAQ come from the germline V gene. V lost 5 bases, J lost 8 bases, and 7 bases stayed unmatched.

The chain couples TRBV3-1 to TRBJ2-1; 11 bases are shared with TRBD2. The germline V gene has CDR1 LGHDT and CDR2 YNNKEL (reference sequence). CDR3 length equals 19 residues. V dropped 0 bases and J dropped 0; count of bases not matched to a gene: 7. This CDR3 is CASSQDTRLAGSSYNEQFF. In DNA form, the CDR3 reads TGTGCCAGCAGCCAAGATACGCGACTAGCGGGGAGCTCCTACAATGAGCAGTTCTTC.

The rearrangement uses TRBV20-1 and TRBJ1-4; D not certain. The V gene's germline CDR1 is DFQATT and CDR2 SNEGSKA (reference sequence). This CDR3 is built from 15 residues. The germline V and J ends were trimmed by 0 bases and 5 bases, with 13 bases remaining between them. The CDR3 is CSAREIGQANEKLFF. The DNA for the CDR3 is TGCAGTGCTAGAGAAATAGGGCAGGCAAATGAAAAACTGTTTTTT.

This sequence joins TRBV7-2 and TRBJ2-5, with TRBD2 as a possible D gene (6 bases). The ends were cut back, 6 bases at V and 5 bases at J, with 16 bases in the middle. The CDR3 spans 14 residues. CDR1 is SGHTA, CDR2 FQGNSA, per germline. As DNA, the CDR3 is TGTGCCAGCAGTCGAAGCGGGCGCATGGAGACCCAGTACTTC. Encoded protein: CASSRSGRMETQYF.

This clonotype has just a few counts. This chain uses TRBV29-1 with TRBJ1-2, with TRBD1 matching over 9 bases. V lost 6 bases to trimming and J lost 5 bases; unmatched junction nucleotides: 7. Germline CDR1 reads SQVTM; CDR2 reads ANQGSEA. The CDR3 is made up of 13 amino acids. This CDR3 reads CSVGQGPTYGYTF. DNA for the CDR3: TGCAGCGTCGGACAGGGGCCCACGTATGGCTACACCTTC. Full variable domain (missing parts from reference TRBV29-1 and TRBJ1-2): SAVISQKPSRDICQRGTSLTIQCQVDSQVTMMFWYRQQPGQSLTLIATANQGSEATYESGFVIDKFPISRPNLTFSTLTVSNMSPEDSSIYLCSVGQGPTYGYTFGSGTRLTVV.

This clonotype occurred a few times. The CDR3 DNA sequence: TGCGCCAGCAGCTGGGGGGCCTATGGCTACACCTTC. Translated: CASSWGAYGYTF. The gene calls are TRBV5-1 and TRBJ1-2, with D tentatively TRBD1 (6 bases). This CDR3 has 12 residues. Trimming took 3 bases from V and 4 from J, leaving 7 bases between them. Germline V lookup: CDR1 SGHRS, CDR2 YFSETQ.

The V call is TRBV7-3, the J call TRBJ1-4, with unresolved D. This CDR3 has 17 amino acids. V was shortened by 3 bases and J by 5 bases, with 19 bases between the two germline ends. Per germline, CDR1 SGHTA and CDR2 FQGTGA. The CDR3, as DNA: TGTGCCAGCAGCTTTTCCGATTACAGCCCCGAAAATGAAAAACTGTTTTTT. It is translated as CASSFSDYSPENEKLFF.

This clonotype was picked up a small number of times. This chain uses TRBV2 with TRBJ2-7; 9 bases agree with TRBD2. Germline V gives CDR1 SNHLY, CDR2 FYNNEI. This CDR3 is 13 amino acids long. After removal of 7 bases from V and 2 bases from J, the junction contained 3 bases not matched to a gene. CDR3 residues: CASIIAGAYEQYF. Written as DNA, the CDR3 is TGTGCCAGCATAATAGCGGGAGCCTACGAGCAGTACTTC.

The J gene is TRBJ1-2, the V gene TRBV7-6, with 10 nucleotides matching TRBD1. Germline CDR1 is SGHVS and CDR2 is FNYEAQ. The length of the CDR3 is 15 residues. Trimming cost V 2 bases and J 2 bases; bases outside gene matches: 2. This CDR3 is CASSLRQGANYGYTF. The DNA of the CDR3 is TGTGCCAGCAGCTTACGACAGGGGGCCAACTATGGCTACACCTTC.

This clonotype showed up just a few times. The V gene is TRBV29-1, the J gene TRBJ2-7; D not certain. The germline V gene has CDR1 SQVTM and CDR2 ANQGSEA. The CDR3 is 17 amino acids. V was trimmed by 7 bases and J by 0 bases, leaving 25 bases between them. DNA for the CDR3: TGCAGCGCGCGATCGAAGTTATGGCCTGCGAGCTCCTACGAGCAGTACTTC. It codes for CSARSKLWPASSYEQYF.

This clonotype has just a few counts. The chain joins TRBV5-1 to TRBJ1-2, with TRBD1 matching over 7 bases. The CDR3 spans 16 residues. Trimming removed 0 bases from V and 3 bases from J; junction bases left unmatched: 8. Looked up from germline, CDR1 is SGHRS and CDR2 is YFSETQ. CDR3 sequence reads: CASSLDRGLRHYGYTF. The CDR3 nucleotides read TGCGCCAGCAGCTTGGACAGGGGACTTAGACACTATGGCTACACCTTC.

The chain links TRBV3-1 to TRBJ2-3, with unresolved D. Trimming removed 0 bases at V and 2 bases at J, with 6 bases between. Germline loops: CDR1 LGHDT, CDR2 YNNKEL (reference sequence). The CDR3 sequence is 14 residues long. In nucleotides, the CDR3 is TGTGCCAGCAGCCAAGAAGGCTTCACAGATACGCAGTATTTT. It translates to CASSQEGFTDTQYF.

In nucleotides, the CDR3 is TGTGCCAGCGGGACAGGGGTCACAGATACGCAGTATTTT. The encoded protein is CASGTGVTDTQYF. The V call is TRBV7-3, the J call TRBJ2-3, with 10 nucleotides matching TRBD1. Germline V gene data show CDR1 as SGHTA and CDR2 as FQGTGA. CDR3 length: 13 residues. V lost 8 bases to trimming and J lost 2 bases; unmatched junction nucleotides: 1.

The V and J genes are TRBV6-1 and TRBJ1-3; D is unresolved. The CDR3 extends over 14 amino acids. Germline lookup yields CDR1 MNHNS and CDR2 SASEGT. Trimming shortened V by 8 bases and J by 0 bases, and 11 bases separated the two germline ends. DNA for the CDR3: TGTGCCAGCTTCCGAGATAGCTCTGGAAACACCATATATTTT. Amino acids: CASFRDSSGNTIYF.

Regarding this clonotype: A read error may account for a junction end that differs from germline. The CDR3 DNA sequence: TGCGACAGCAGCCCAACTGGAACCGTGGAGACCCAGTACTTC. Encoded protein: CDSSPTGTVETQYF. This chain uses TRBV5-1 with TRBJ2-5; no firm D call. The CDR3 spans 14 residues. Per the germline V gene, CDR1 is SGHRS and CDR2 is YFSETQ.

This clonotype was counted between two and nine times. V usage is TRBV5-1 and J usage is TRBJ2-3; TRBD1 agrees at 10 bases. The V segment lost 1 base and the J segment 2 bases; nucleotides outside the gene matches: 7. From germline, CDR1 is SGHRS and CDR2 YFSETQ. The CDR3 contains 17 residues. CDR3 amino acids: CASSLPTGQGDTDTQYF. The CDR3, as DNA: TGCGCCAGCAGCTTGCCCACCGGACAGGGGGACACAGATACGCAGTATTTT.

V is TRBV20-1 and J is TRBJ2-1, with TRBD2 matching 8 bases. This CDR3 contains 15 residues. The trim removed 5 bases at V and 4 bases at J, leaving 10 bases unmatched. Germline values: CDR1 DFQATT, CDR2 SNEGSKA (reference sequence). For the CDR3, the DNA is TGCAGTGCTCGGGTGGGGCTAGCGGGTTACAATGAGCAGTTCTTC. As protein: CSARVGLAGYNEQFF.

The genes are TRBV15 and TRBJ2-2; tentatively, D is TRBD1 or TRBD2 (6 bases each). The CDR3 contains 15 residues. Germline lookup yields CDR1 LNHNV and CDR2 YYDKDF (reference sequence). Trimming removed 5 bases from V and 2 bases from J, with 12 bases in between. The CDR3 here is CATSPRGGNTGELFF. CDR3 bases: TGTGCCACCAGCCCCAGGGGAGGAAACACCGGGGAGCTGTTTTTT.

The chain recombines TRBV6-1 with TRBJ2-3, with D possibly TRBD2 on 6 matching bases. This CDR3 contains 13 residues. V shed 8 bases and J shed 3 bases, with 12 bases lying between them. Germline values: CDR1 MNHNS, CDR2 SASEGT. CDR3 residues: CASLLTRTDTQYF. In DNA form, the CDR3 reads TGTGCCAGCCTCTTGACTAGAACAGATACGCAGTATTTT.

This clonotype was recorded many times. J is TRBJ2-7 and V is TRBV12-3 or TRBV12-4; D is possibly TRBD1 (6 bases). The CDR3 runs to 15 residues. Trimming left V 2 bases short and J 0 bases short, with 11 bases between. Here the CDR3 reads CASSLTGSSSYEQYF. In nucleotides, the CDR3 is TGTGCCAGCAGTTTAACAGGGTCTAGCTCCTACGAGCAGTACTTC.

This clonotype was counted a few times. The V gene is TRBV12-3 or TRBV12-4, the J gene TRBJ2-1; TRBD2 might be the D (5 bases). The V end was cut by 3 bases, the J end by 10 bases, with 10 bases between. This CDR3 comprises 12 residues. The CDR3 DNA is TGTGCCAGCAGTTTTATCAAGCGGGAGCAGTTCTTC. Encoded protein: CASSFIKREQFF.

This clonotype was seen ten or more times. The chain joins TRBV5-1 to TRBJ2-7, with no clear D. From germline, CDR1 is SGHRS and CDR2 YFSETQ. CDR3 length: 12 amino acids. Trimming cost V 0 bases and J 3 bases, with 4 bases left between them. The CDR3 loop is CASSLGYYEQYF. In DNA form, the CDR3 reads TGCGCCAGCAGCTTGGGATACTACGAGCAGTACTTC.

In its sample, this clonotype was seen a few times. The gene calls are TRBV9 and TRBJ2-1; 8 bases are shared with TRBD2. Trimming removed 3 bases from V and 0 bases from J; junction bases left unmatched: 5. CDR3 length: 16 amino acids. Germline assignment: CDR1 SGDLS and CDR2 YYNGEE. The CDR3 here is CASSDKRGSSYNEQFF. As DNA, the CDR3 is TGTGCCAGCAGCGATAAGCGGGGGAGCTCCTACAATGAGCAGTTCTTC.

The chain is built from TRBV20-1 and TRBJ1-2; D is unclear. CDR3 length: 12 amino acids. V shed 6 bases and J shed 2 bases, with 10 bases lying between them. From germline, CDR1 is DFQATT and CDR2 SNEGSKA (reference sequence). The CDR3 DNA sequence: TGCAGTGCATGGACGCCCAACTATGGCTACACCTTC. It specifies CSAWTPNYGYTF.

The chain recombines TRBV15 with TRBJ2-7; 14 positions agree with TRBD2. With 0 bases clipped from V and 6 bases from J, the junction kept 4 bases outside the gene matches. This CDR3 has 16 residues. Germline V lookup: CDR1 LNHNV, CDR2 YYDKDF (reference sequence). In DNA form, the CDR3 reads TGTGCCACCAGCAGAGATGGGGGACTAGCGGGAGCCGAGCAGTACTTC. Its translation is CATSRDGGLAGAEQYF.

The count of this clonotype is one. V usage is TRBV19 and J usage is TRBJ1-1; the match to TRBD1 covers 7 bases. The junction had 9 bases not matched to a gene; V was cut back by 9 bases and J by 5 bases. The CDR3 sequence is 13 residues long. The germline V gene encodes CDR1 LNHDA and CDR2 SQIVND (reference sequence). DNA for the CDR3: TGTGCCAGCCTTCTACAGGGGTGGACTGAAGCTTTCTTT. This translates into CASLLQGWTEAFF.

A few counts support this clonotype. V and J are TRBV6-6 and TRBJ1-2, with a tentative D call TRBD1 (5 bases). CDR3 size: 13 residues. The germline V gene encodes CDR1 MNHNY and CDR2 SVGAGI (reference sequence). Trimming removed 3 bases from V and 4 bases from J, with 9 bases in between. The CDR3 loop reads CASSYGGTYGYTF. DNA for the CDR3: TGTGCCAGCAGTTATGGGGGAACCTATGGCTACACCTTC.

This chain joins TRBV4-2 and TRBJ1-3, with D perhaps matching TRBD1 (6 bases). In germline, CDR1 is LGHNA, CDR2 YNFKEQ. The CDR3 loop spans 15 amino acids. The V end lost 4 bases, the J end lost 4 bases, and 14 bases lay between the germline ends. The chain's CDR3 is CASSRLGGSGNTIYF. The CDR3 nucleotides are TGTGCCAGCAGCCGCCTTGGGGGCTCGGGAAACACCATATATTTT.

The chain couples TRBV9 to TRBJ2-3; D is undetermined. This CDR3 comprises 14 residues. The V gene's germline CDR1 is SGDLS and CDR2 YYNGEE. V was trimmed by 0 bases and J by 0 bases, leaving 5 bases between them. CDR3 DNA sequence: TGTGCCAGCAGCGTAGAACAGAGCACAGATACGCAGTATTTT. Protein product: CASSVEQSTDTQYF.

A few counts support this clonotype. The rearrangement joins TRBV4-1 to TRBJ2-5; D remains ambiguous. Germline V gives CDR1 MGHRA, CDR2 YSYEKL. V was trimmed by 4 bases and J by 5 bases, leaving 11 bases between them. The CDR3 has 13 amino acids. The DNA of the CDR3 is TGCGCCAGCAGCCCCCGCGATAGCGAGACCCAGTACTTC. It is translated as CASSPRDSETQYF.